This T cell receptor beta chain was captured in a study of blood T cell repertoires in COVID-19. Overall study: The origin of the acute and convalescent COVID-19 samples was the United States, Italy and Spain. PBMCs, B-cell-depleted T cells, or T cells provided the cDNA or gDNA that made up the material.

Per the authors' pipeline: Estimation of nucleated cell counts was performed using reference gene primer amplification. Assay: immunoSEQ multiplex PCR; the TCRdb copy retains only in-frame clones and omits some. V, J and clone size are those of that table, while D and trimming were read from the DNA. Of about 120,000 clones in the sample, approximately 85% were seen once. This CDR3 spans 15 amino acids. The V gene lost 1 base and the J gene lost 2 bases, with 12 bases spanning the gap. The germline CDR1 and CDR2 sequences are PRHDT and FYEKMQ (reference sequence). This rearrangement joins TRBV13 to TRBJ2-7, with unresolved D. This clonotype was obtained from a man between 35 and 55 years old with acute or convalescent COVID-19. Material: peripheral blood. This CDR3 reads CASSLANYLTYEQYF. The DNA of the CDR3 is TGTGCCAGCAGCTTAGCGAACTACTTGACCTACGAGCAGTACTTC.